Below, one TCR beta chain is given with its context. The method was immunoSEQ multiplex PCR; TCRdb's version includes in-frame clones alone and lacks a portion of them. Of approximately 1.1 million clones in the sample, 78% were seen once. The sample comes from a study of shared clonotypes between healthy human individuals. The germline gives CDR1 MNHEY, CDR2 SMNVEV (reference sequence). The V and J ends lost 3 bases and 8 bases respectively, with 13 bases between them. CDR3 length: 13 amino acids. This receptor was taken from a young man in good health. Some clones in this sample may be carry-over from other donors' samples. The chain carries TRBV27 and TRBJ1-2; possible D gene TRBD1, 5 bases. Sequenced: memory CD4+ T cells from PBMCs. Subset specified: CD45RA-negative fraction. The CDR3 sequence: CASSFRGRNGYTF. The CDR3 DNA is TGTGCCAGCAGTTTTCGGGGACGAAACGGCTACACCTTC.